This T cell receptor (beta chain) was obtained from a study of cytomegalovirus exposure and HLA in healthy donors. Study-wide context: The same platform was used for the 110 or so validation repertoires as for the 650 to 700 first-cohort repertoires, as reported in a later analysis. Study findings and constraints: It was reported that the classifier diagnosed cytomegalovirus status with high specificity and sensitivity in both the original and validation cohorts. Cytomegalovirus-associated status was assigned to some 180 TCR beta chains. A later analysis found first-cohort TCR clusters tended to co-occur in the 90 to 150 validation repertoires.

On this clone: No antigen is known for it.

Profiled with immunoSEQ multiplex PCR; TCRdb holds only in-frame clones, not every one. The sample shows about 200,000 clones, around nine tenths of them seen only once. V was shortened by 8 bases and J by 4 bases, with 24 bases between the two germline ends. Germline assignment: CDR1 MNHEY and CDR2 SMNVEV (reference sequence). The length of the CDR3 is 16 residues. The sequence derives from a woman aged 18-29 years in good health and CMV-seropositive. This chain joins TRBV27 and TRBJ2-7; D may be TRBD2 (5 bases). Material: PBMCs. This CDR3 reads CASGNAPREVRYEQYF. CDR3 bases: TGTGCCAGCGGAAACGCCCCCCGGGAAGTGCGGTACGAGCAGTACTTC.